This entry concerns a single T cell receptor beta chain. This entry is derived from a study of blood T cell repertoires in COVID-19. Study-wide background: From the United States, Italy and Spain came samples of acute and convalescent COVID-19.

Original processing methods: Estimation of nucleated cell counts relied on the amplification of reference gene primers. Generated by immunoSEQ multiplex PCR, the TCRdb table keeps only in-frame clones and is missing some. D and trimming were read from the DNA, whereas the V and J calls and clone size are those reported in that table. The table includes about 24,000 clones, approximately 90% detected once. The CDR3 loop spans 14 amino acids. The ends lost 6 bases at V and 1 base at J; junction bases unmatched: 3. The germline V gene has CDR1 SNHLY and CDR2 FYNNEI. V gene TRBV2 combines with J gene TRBJ2-3, with 8 positions matching TRBD1. The sequencing input was peripheral blood. This TCR was sampled from a man aged 70-80 years with acute or convalescent COVID-19. Here the CDR3 DNA reads TGTGCCAGCAGAGTACAGGGGGGCACAGATACGCAGTATTTT. As protein: CASRVQGGTDTQYF.